These 25 T cell receptor beta chains share one sample of origin, sequenced in a study of cytomegalovirus exposure and HLA in healthy donors. PCR employed 60 Vbeta and 13 Jbeta primers. Clones were sequenced by immunoSEQ multiplex PCR, and TCRdb holds only the in-frame ones, with some missing. The table records about 140,000 clones, approximately 70% of them present only once. The sequenced sample was PBMCs. These receptors came from a woman aged 25 to 39 in good health and CMV-seronegative.

V and J are TRBV29-1 and TRBJ1-1, with TRBD1 as a possible D gene (5 bases). Trimming stripped 0 bases from V and 10 bases from J, with 6 bases between. From germline, CDR1 is SQVTM and CDR2 ANQGSEA. The CDR3 has 10 residues. Here the CDR3 reads CSVEEDTAFF. The CDR3, as DNA: TGCAGCGTTGAAGAGGACACAGCTTTCTTT.

The V call is TRBV5-8, the J call TRBJ1-6; D is possibly TRBD1 (5 bases). Deletions cut 0 bases from V and 9 bases from J, with 13 bases between. Germline values: CDR1 SGHTS, CDR2 YDEGEE. The CDR3 totals 15 residues. Written as DNA, the CDR3 is TGTGCCAGCAGCTTGGCCGATAGGGGTACTTCACCCCTCCACTTT. It yields the protein CASSLADRGTSPLHF. Full variable domain (outside the CDR3, taken from reference TRBV5-8 and TRBJ1-6): EAGVTQSPTHLIKTRGQQATLRCSPISGHTSVYWYQQALGLGLQFLLWYDEGEERNRGNFPPRFSGRQFPNYSSELNVNALELEDSALYLCASSLADRGTSPLHFGNGTRLTVT.

This clone has a single count. CDR3 residues: CASSRQGAYEQYV. CDR3 DNA sequence: TGTGCCAGCAGCAGACAGGGCGCCTACGAGCAGTACGTC. The V call is TRBV7-9, the J call TRBJ2-7; 7 bases are shared with TRBD1. J lost 2 bases, V lost 5 bases, and 3 bases had no gene match. This CDR3 comprises 13 residues. Looked up from germline, CDR1 is SEHNR and CDR2 is FQNEAQ (reference sequence).

The J gene is TRBJ2-3, the V gene TRBV7-9; D remains unclear. This CDR3 is 13 amino acids long. The germline CDR1 and CDR2 sequences are SEHNR and FQNEAQ (reference sequence). V was shortened by 3 bases and J by 7 bases, with 11 bases between the two germline ends. In DNA, the CDR3 is TGTGCCAGCAGCTTCCTCCAGGCGAATACGCAGTATTTT. Translation: CASSFLQANTQYF.

The V and J genes are TRBV7-4 and TRBJ2-7; 7 bases align to TRBD1. V lost 2 bases to trimming and J lost 7 bases; unmatched junction nucleotides: 2. From germline, CDR1 is SGHVT and CDR2 SQSDAQ. CDR3 length equals 12 residues. The CDR3 region is CASSLTGVEQYV. CDR3 nucleotide sequence: TGTGCCAGCAGCTTAACAGGGGTTGAGCAGTACGTC.

The chain has TRBV10-3 and TRBJ2-2; 9 nucleotides agree with TRBD2. Trimming removed 4 bases from V and 2 bases from J; junction bases left unmatched: 2. The CDR3 totals 15 residues. The germline CDR1 and CDR2 sequences are ENHRY and SYGVKD. The CDR3 nucleotides read TGTGCCATCAGTGTAGCGGGAGACAACACCGGGGAGCTGTTTTTT. Translated, it gives CAISVAGDNTGELFF.

This CDR3 reads CASSLGQGGETQYF. The CDR3 DNA is TGTGCCAGCAGCTTGGGGCAGGGAGGAGAGACCCAGTACTTC. The chain joins TRBV5-6 to TRBJ2-5; tentatively, D is TRBD2 (6 bases). CDR1 and CDR2 from the germline V gene are SGHDT and YYEEEE. V was cut by 0 bases and J by 4 bases, with 10 bases left in between. The CDR3 is 14 residues long. Full variable domain (remainder filled in from reference TRBV5-6 and TRBJ2-5): DAGVTQSPTHLIKTRGQQVTLRCSPKSGHDTVSWYQQALGQGPQFIFQYYEEEERQRGNFPDRFSGHQFPNYSSELNVNALLLGDSALYLCASSLGQGGETQYFGPGTRLLVL.

V gene TRBV11-3 combines with J gene TRBJ2-3; D is unclear. The germline V and J ends were trimmed by 3 bases and 2 bases, with 6 bases remaining between them. CDR1 is SGHNT and CDR2 is YENEEA in the germline V gene. The CDR3 is 13 residues long. DNA for the CDR3: TGTGCCAGCAGCTTTCAGGACACAGATACGCAGTATTTT. Translated: CASSFQDTDTQYF.

The chain has TRBV6-5 and TRBJ1-4; D gene uncertain. The CDR3 runs to 15 residues. Trimming stripped 8 bases from V and 5 bases from J, with 18 bases between. The germline CDR1 and CDR2 sequences are MNHEY and SVGAGI. This CDR3 reads CASAEITSVNEKLFF. CDR3 sequence (DNA): TGTGCCAGCGCCGAAATAACGTCAGTAAATGAAAAACTGTTTTTT.

V usage is TRBV28 and J usage is TRBJ1-3; D might be TRBD1 (6 bases). The germline V gene has CDR1 MDHEN and CDR2 SYDVKM. The CDR3 extends over 15 amino acids. The germline V and J ends were trimmed by 3 bases and 3 bases, with 12 bases remaining between them. CDR3 DNA sequence: TGTGCCAGCAGTTTCAGGGGTGCAGGTGGAAACACCATATATTTT. This codes for CASSFRGAGGNTIYF.

This sequence joins TRBV19 and TRBJ1-3; D not resolved. The CDR3 runs 18 residues. The V and J ends lost 3 bases and 2 bases respectively, with 20 bases between them. Per germline, CDR1 LNHDA and CDR2 SQIVND (reference sequence). The CDR3 loop is CASSIRNPIREPGNTIYF. The CDR3 DNA sequence: TGTGCCAGTAGTATTCGGAATCCTATACGGGAACCTGGAAACACCATATATTTT.

The rearrangement joins TRBV6-1 to TRBJ2-1, with 10 bases lining up with TRBD2. Germline values: CDR1 MNHNS, CDR2 SASEGT. V lost 2 bases and J lost 8; bases outside the gene matches: 9. This CDR3 region has 16 residues. DNA of the CDR3: TGTGCCAGCAGTGAATTTGAGTCTAGCGGGAGAGATGAGCAGTTCTTC. It translates to CASSEFESSGRDEQFF.

The chain carries TRBV18 and TRBJ2-3; D not resolved. Germline V gene data show CDR1 as KGHSH and CDR2 as LQKENI. The CDR3 has 13 residues. Deletions cut 3 bases from V and 2 bases from J, with 6 bases between. The CDR3 here is CASSPGTTDTQYF. DNA for the CDR3: TGTGCCAGCTCACCTGGCACCACAGATACGCAGTATTTT.

This chain connects TRBV11-1 to TRBJ2-1; D ambiguous. Germline lookup yields CDR1 SGHAT and CDR2 FQDESV (reference sequence). This CDR3 contains 15 residues. V lost 3 bases and J lost 0, with 9 bases in between. The CDR3 spells CASSFEASSYNEQFF. Written as DNA, the CDR3 is TGTGCCAGCAGCTTCGAGGCCAGCTCCTACAATGAGCAGTTCTTC.

This rearrangement joins TRBV9 to TRBJ2-7, with 12 nucleotides matching TRBD2. With 4 bases clipped from V and 3 bases from J, the junction kept 5 bases outside the gene matches. The CDR3 runs 15 residues. Germline V gives CDR1 SGDLS, CDR2 YYNGEE. The CDR3 bases are TGTGCCAGCAGCCACGGACTAGCGGGAAACTACGAGCAGTACTTC. Encoded protein: CASSHGLAGNYEQYF.

This chain links TRBV28 with TRBJ1-1; D may be TRBD1 (5 bases). Germline-derived CDR1 and CDR2 are MDHEN and SYDVKM. This CDR3 region has 13 residues. V shed 6 bases and J shed 4 bases, with 12 bases lying between them. This CDR3 is CASSDPGLTEAFF. DNA of the CDR3: TGTGCCAGCAGCGACCCGGGACTCACTGAAGCTTTCTTT.

This clone appeared once. This chain connects TRBV6-5 to TRBJ2-3; 7 bases fit TRBD2. Germline loops: CDR1 MNHEY, CDR2 SVGAGI. CDR3 length: 14 amino acids. Losses at the gene ends were 8 bases for V and 0 bases for J; bases not matched to a gene: 5. CDR3 in amino acids: CASRLAQSTDTQYF. The CDR3 DNA sequence: TGTGCCAGCCGACTAGCACAAAGCACAGATACGCAGTATTTT.

This clone was seen a single time. This chain connects TRBV11-2 to TRBJ2-2; 8 bases are a match to TRBD2. The J segment lost 7 bases and the V segment lost 7 bases, leaving 11 bases of the junction unmatched. CDR1 is SGHAT and CDR2 is FQNNGV in the germline V gene. CDR3 length: 15 residues. The CDR3 loop reads CASIKPGGAHGELFF. The CDR3 region has the DNA TGTGCCAGCATCAAGCCGGGGGGGGCCCACGGGGAGCTGTTTTTT.

This clone was seen more than once but under ten times. V usage is TRBV28 and J usage is TRBJ2-5, with 8 bases identical to TRBD1. Per germline, CDR1 MDHEN and CDR2 SYDVKM. This CDR3 has 15 amino acids. Losses at the gene ends were 3 bases for V and 4 bases for J; bases not matched to a gene: 7. In DNA, the CDR3 is TGTGCCAGCAGTTTCGACAGGGGAACTGGAGAGACCCAGTACTTC. Its protein is CASSFDRGTGETQYF. The full variable domain, with the rest looked up from reference TRBV28 and TRBJ2-5, is DVKVTQSSRYLVKRTGEKVFLECVQDMDHENMFWYRQDPGLGLRLIYFSYDVKMKEKGDIPEGYSVSREKKERFSLILESASTNQTSMYLCASSFDRGTGETQYFGPGTRLLVL.

The V gene is TRBV2, the J gene TRBJ2-1, with 8 bases lining up with TRBD2. The CDR3 runs 14 residues. The ends lost 5 bases at V and 4 bases at J; junction bases unmatched: 4. Per the germline V gene, CDR1 is SNHLY and CDR2 is FYNNEI. The CDR3 coding sequence is TGTGCCAGCAGTTTCCGGGAGGGTTACAATGAGCAGTTCTTC. This encodes CASSFREGYNEQFF.

There are a few counts of this clone. The V and J genes are TRBV21-1 and TRBJ2-2; TRBD1, the D gene given by the table, was not confirmed from the DNA. TRBV21-1 is a documented pseudogene. The CDR3 sequence is 17 residues long. CDR3 in amino acids: CASSKYLQGGNTGELFF. The CDR3 region has the DNA TGTGCCAGCAGCAAATACCTACAGGGGGGGAACACCGGGGAGCTGTTTTTT.

V and J are TRBV18 and TRBJ1-5, with D possibly matching TRBD1 (5 bases). Germline assignment: CDR1 KGHSH and CDR2 LQKENI. The CDR3 runs to 14 residues. The V end was cut by 3 bases, the J end by 4 bases, with 10 bases between. This CDR3 reads CASSPLPGNQPQHF. The CDR3 DNA is TGTGCCAGCTCACCCTTACCAGGGAATCAGCCCCAGCATTTT.

This clone was recorded once. The rearrangement joins TRBV6-1 to TRBJ2-7, with 9 positions matching TRBD2. The CDR3 is 14 amino acids. J lost 6 bases, V lost 4 bases, and 7 bases had no gene match. The V gene's germline CDR1 is MNHNS and CDR2 SASEGT. The CDR3 DNA reads as TGTGCCAGCAGTGCGGCCGGGACTAGCAGCGAGCAGTACTTC. Its translation is CASSAAGTSSEQYF.

This clone was picked up one time. Because it lacks the conserved phenylalanine or tryptophan at the end, this CDR3 is likely a read error. It is unclear where the CDR3 begins or ends on the DNA, so no DNA is shown, and the CDR3 is as TCRdb lists it. The chain recombines TRBV5-1 with TRBJ1-5. From germline, CDR1 is SGHRS and CDR2 YFSETQ. The CDR3 is made up of 9 amino acids, end residues included. The CDR3 reads CASSRGLGG.

This clone has only one observation. V and J are TRBV10-3 and TRBJ1-5; perhaps TRBD1 as D (5 bases). Germline V lookup: CDR1 ENHRY, CDR2 SYGVKD. The CDR3 has 13 residues. V was shortened by 4 bases and J by 7 bases, with 11 bases between the two germline ends. Written as DNA, the CDR3 is TGTGCCATCAGTGTGGGGCTCGACCAGCCCCAGCATTTT. This sequence encodes CAISVGLDQPQHF.